These T cell receptor beta chains were read from a single sample in a study of blood T cell repertoires in COVID-19. The repertoire was sequenced with immunoSEQ multiplex PCR; TCRdb's copy has only in-frame clones and lacks some. The sample carries around 440,000 clones, approximately 88% recorded once. The sample comprised peripheral blood. Source of these receptors: a woman in her forties or fifties with COVID-19, enrolled during active disease. The CDR3 runs from the conserved cysteine through the conserved F or W. D genes are given only for firm matches. Rows give clone size only sometimes, using once, few, many, or a class for an expanded clone.

d_call j_call clone_size v_call cdr3_nt cdr3_aa
NA TRBJ2-3 NA TRBV5-6 TGTGCCAGCAGCTTTTCAGGGATCGGCACAGATACGCAGTATTTT CASSFSGIGTDTQYF
TRBD2 TRBJ2-7 NA TRBV4-1 TGCGCCAGCAGCCAGGGACTAGCGGCCCCCTACGAGCAGTACTTC CASSQGLAAPYEQYF
NA TRBJ1-2 NA TRBV7-2 TGTGCCAGCAGCCCGCGCAGGGGAGGGTATGGCTACACCTTC CASSPRRGGYGYTF
NA TRBJ1-4 NA TRBV6-1 TGTGCCAGCAGTGACAGTGCAACTAATGAAAAACTGTTTTTT CASSDSATNEKLFF
TRBD1 TRBJ1-1 NA TRBV19 TGTGCCATACCCTTCGGACAGGTTGAAGCTTTCTTT CAIPFGQVEAFF
TRBD1 TRBJ1-1 NA TRBV5-6 TGTGCCAGCAGCTTACAGGGGGCAACTGAAGCTTTCTTT CASSLQGATEAFF
NA TRBJ2-7 NA TRBV6-5 TGTGCCAGCAGTTTGACTGGTCCAACGGACGAGCAGTACTTC CASSLTGPTDEQYF
NA TRBJ1-1 NA TRBV9 TGTGCCAGCAGGTCAGGCACTGAAGCTTTCTTT CASRSGTEAFF
NA TRBJ1-4 once TRBV6-1 TGTGCCAGCAGTGATCCGGGTCACGATGAAAAACTGTTTTTT CASSDPGHDEKLFF
NA TRBJ1-6 NA TRBV6-5 TGTGCCAGTTCAACAGGGCTTAGATCACCCCTCCACTTT CASSTGLRSPLHF
TRBD1 TRBJ1-1 NA TRBV28 TGTGCCAGCAGCTCTACAGGGGGCACTGAAGCTTTCTTT CASSSTGGTEAFF
TRBD2 TRBJ2-1 NA TRBV9 TGTGCCAGCAGCTCCCGGACTAGCGGGGGGAGGAATGAGCAGTTCTTC CASSSRTSGGRNEQFF
TRBD1 TRBJ1-3 NA TRBV20-1 TGCAGTGCTAGTGGAAGGGTGGGCAGGGGGCAGGGAAACACCATATATTTT CSASGRVGRGQGNTIYF
TRBD1 TRBJ1-2 NA TRBV4-2 TGTGCCAGCAGCCAAGGGGGACGGACAGGTTATGGCTACACCTTC CASSQGGRTGYGYTF